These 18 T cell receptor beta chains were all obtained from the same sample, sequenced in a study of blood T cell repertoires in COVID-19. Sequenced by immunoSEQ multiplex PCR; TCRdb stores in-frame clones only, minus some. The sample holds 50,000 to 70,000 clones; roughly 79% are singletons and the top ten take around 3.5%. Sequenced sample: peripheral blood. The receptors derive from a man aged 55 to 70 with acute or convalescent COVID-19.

CDR3 sequence: CATSDPSEKLFF. DNA for the CDR3: TGTGCCACCAGTGATCCATCAGAAAAACTGTTTTTT. The V and J genes are TRBV24-1 and TRBJ1-4, with unresolved D. Germline CDR1 is KGHDR and CDR2 is SFDVKD. The CDR3 sequence is 12 residues long. Trimming removed 3 bases at V and 8 bases at J, with 6 bases between.

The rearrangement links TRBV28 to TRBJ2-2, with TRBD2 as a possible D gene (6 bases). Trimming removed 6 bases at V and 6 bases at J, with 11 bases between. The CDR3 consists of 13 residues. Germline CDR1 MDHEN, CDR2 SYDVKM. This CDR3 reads CASSRLESGELFF. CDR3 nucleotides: TGTGCCAGCAGCCGACTAGAGTCCGGGGAGCTGTTTTTT.

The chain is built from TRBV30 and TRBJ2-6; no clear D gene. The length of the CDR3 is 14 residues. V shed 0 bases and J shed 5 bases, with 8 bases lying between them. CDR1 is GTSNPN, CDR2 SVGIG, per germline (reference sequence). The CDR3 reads CAWSVPRRANVLTF. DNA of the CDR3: TGTGCCTGGAGTGTACCGAGGCGGGCCAACGTCCTGACTTTC.

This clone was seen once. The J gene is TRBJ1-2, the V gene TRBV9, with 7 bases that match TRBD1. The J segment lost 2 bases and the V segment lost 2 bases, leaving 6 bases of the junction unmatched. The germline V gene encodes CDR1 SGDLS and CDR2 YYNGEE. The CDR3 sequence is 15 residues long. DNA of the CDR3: TGTGCCAGCAGCGTGAGGACAGGAACAAACTATGGCTACACCTTC. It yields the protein CASSVRTGTNYGYTF.

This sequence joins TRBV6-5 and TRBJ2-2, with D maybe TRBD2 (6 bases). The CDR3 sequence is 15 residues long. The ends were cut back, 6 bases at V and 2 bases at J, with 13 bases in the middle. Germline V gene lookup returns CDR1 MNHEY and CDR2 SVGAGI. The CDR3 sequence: CASSPPGLNTGELFF. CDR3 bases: TGTGCCAGCAGCCCCCCCGGACTAAACACCGGGGAGCTGTTTTTT.

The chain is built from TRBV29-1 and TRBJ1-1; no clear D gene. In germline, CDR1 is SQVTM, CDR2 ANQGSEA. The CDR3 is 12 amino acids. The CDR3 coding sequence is TGCACCGTCTGGTATCCGGGTACTGAAGCTTTCTTT. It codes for CTVWYPGTEAFF.

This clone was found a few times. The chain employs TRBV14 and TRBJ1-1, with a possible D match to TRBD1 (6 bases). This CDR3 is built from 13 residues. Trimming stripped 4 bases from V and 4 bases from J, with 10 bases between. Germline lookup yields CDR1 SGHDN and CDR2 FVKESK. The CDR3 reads CASSLRGITEAFF. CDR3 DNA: TGTGCCAGCAGCCTGAGGGGGATCACTGAAGCTTTCTTT.

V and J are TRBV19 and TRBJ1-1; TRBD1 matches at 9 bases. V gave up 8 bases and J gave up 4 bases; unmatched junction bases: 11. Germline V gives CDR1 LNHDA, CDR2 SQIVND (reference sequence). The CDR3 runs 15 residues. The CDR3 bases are TGTGCCAGTTCCGTGGGACAGGGAGGGACCACTGAAGCTTTCTTT. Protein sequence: CASSVGQGGTTEAFF.

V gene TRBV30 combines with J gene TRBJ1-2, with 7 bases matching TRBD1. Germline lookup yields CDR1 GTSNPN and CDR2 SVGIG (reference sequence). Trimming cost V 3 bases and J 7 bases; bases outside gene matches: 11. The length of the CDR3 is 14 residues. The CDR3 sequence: CAWSVDRVDGGYTF. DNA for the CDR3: TGTGCCTGGAGCGTAGACAGGGTAGACGGTGGCTACACCTTC.

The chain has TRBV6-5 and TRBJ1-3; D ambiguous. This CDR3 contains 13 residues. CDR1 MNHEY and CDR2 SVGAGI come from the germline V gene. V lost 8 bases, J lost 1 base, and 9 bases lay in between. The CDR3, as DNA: TGTGCCAGCTACAGTCCTTCTGGAAACACCATATATTTT. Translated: CASYSPSGNTIYF.

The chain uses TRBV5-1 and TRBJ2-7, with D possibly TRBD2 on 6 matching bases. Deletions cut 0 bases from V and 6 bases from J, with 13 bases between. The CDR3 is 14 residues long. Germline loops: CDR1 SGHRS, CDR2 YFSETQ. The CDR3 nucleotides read TGCGCCAGCAGCTTGGGGAGGGATGGGCTCGAGCAGTACTTC. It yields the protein CASSLGRDGLEQYF. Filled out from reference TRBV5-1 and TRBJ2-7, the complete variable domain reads KAGVTQTPRYLIKTRGQQVTLSCSPISGHRSVSWYQQTPGQGLQFLFEYFSETQRNKGNFPGRFSGRQFSNSRSEMNVSTLELGDSALYLCASSLGRDGLEQYFGPGTRLTVT.

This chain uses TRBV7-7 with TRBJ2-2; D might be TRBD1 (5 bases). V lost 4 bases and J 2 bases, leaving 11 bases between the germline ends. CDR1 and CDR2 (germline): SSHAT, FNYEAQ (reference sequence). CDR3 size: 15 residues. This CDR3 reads CASSSSGYNTGELFF. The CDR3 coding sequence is TGTGCCAGCAGCTCATCAGGGTACAACACCGGGGAGCTGTTTTTT.

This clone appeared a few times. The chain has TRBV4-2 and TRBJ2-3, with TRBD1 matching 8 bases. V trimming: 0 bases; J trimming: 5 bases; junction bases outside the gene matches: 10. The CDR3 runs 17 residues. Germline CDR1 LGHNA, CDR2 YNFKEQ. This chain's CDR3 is CASSQESNDRGGDTQYF. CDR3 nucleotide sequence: TGTGCCAGCAGCCAAGAATCCAATGACAGGGGAGGAGATACGCAGTATTTT.

The CDR3 is CASSYSQDAEAFF. CDR3 in DNA: TGTGCCAGCAGTTACAGTCAGGATGCTGAAGCTTTCTTT. V and J are TRBV6-2 or TRBV6-3 and TRBJ1-1; D unclear. The CDR3 length is 13 residues. From germline, CDR1 is MNHEY and CDR2 SVGEGT. The ends were cut back, 2 bases at V and 6 bases at J, with 10 bases in the middle.

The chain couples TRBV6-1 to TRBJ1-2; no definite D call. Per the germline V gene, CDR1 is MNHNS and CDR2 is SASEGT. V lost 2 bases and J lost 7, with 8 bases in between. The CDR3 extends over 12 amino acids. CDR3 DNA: TGTGCCAGCAGTGAAAGCTACTTTGGCTACACCTTC. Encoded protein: CASSESYFGYTF.

The CDR3 region is CASSQDPGTGFEKLFF. The CDR3, as DNA: TGTGCCAGCAGCCAAGACCCCGGGACAGGGTTCGAAAAACTGTTTTTT. The V call is TRBV14, the J call TRBJ1-4; TRBD1 matches 9 bases. The germline gives CDR1 SGHDN, CDR2 FVKESK. V was pared by 0 bases and J by 8 bases, with 7 bases of the junction left unmatched. The CDR3 spans 16 residues.

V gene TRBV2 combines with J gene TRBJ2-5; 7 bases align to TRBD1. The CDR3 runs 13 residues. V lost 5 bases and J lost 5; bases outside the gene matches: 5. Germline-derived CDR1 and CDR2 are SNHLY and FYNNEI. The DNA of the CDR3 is TGTGCCAGCAGTACGACAGGGCGGGAGACCCAGTACTTC. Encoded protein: CASSTTGRETQYF.

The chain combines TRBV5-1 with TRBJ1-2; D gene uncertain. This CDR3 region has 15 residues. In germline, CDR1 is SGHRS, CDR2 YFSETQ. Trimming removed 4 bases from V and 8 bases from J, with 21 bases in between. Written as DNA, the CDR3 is TGCGCCAGCAGCCTGGATAGAGGGAATGCTAGGGGCTACACCTTC. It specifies CASSLDRGNARGYTF.